This TCR beta chain was obtained from a study of cytomegalovirus exposure and HLA in healthy donors. About the research overall: HLA-typed donors were the source of approximately 85 million unique TCRs, which an early data release held.

In the PCR, 60 Vbeta and 13 Jbeta primers were used. Repertoires were generated with immunoSEQ multiplex PCR, while TCRdb's copy carries only in-frame clones and drops some. The profile shows 150,000 or so clones, 65% to 85% of them singletons. General study points: A later analysis found that most CMV-associated TCR beta chains appeared HLA-restricted.

The germline V gene has CDR1 SGHTA and CDR2 FQGNSA. The CDR3 extends over 12 amino acids. V was shortened by 8 bases and J by 8 bases, with 15 bases between the two germline ends. Details on this clone: No antigen is known for it.

The clonotype originates from a woman aged 40 to 55 in good health and CMV-seropositive. Sequenced: PBMCs. This sequence joins TRBV7-2 and TRBJ1-1; the D is unclear. The DNA for the CDR3 is TGTGCCAGCTCCTTACATTCGCCCGAAGCTTTCTTT. It specifies CASSLHSPEAFF. Full variable domain (remainder filled in from reference TRBV7-2 and TRBJ1-1): GAGVSQSPSNKVTEKGKDVELRCDPISGHTALYWYRQSLGQGLEFLIYFQGNSAPDKSGLPSDRFSAERTGGSVSTLTIQRTQQEDSAVYLCASSLHSPEAFFGQGTRLTVV.